This passage covers 18 T cell receptor beta chains from one sample sequenced in a study of PD-1 blockade in classical Hodgkin lymphoma. Using immunoSEQ multiplex PCR, the repertoire was profiled, and TCRdb retains in-frame clones only, with some absent. The data hold roughly 41,000 clones, with 55% to 70% observed a single time. The time point is: cycle 4 day 1 (C4D1), after six to seven weeks of nivolumab. Autologous stem cell transplantation was followed by relapse in every patient, and brentuximab vedotin exposure varied. This specimen consisted of peripheral blood mononuclear cells (PBMCs), obtained before the fourth cycle of nivolumab. Receptor source: a human donor with classical Hodgkin lymphoma.

The V call is TRBV7-9, the J call TRBJ1-2, with D hard to call. CDR1 and CDR2 from the germline V gene are SEHNR and FQNEAQ (reference sequence). The V gene lost 5 bases and the J gene lost 6 bases, with 10 bases spanning the gap. The CDR3 runs 12 residues. CDR3 nucleotides: TGTGCCAGCAGCGTCGTTCTTGATGGCTACACCTTC. Translated, it gives CASSVVLDGYTF.

CDR3 sequence: CASSLAHDSTDNQPQHF. The CDR3 region has the DNA TGTGCCAGCAGCTTAGCCCATGACAGTACTGACAATCAGCCCCAGCATTTT. The chain is built from TRBV7-9 and TRBJ1-5, with D tentatively TRBD1 (5 bases). In germline, CDR1 is SEHNR, CDR2 FQNEAQ (reference sequence). The CDR3 sequence is 17 residues long. The V gene lost 0 bases and the J gene lost 3 bases, with 15 bases spanning the gap. The whole variable domain, filled in from reference TRBV7-9 and TRBJ1-5, reads DTGVSQNPRHKITKRGQNVTFRCDPISEHNRLYWYRQTLGQGPEFLTYFQNEAQLEKSRLLSDRFSAERPKGSFSTLEIQRTEQGDSAMYLCASSLAHDSTDNQPQHFGDGTRLSIL.

The sample holds a few counts of this clone. The V gene is TRBV19, the J gene TRBJ1-1, with D unresolved. Germline CDR1 LNHDA, CDR2 SQIVND (reference sequence). V lost 2 bases and J lost 1, with 5 bases in between. The CDR3 runs 13 residues. The CDR3 loop is CASSINGNTEAFF. The DNA of the CDR3 is TGTGCCAGTAGTATAAACGGGAACACTGAAGCTTTCTTT. The entire variable domain, with the rest obtained from reference TRBV19 and TRBJ1-1, is as follows: DGGITQSPKYLFRKEGQNVTLSCEQNLNHDAMYWYRQDPGQGLRLIYYSQIVNDFQKGDIAEGYSVSREKKESFPLTVTSAQKNPTAFYLCASSINGNTEAFFGQGTRLTVV.

This clone was found a few times. This chain uses TRBV11-2 with TRBJ1-2; D gene unclear. The V and J ends lost 0 bases and 3 bases respectively, with 11 bases between them. Germline CDR1 reads SGHAT; CDR2 reads FQNNGV. The CDR3 is 15 amino acids. The CDR3 DNA sequence: TGTGCCAGCAGCTTAGATCTCGCAGAAGACTATGGCTACACCTTC. Its protein product is CASSLDLAEDYGYTF.

This clone was seen once. This chain uses TRBV2 with TRBJ2-6; D ambiguous. The CDR3 loop spans 17 amino acids. The V end lost 4 bases, the J end lost 0 bases, and 13 bases lay between the germline ends. Germline V gene lookup returns CDR1 SNHLY and CDR2 FYNNEI. CDR3 in DNA: TGTGCCAGCAGTGCCGCCGCAACCTCCTCTGGGGCCAACGTCCTGACTTTC. Encoded protein: CASSAAATSSGANVLTF.

As DNA, the CDR3 is TGCGCCAGCAGCCAAGGGGTTGGAGTGGCTTTCTTT. Translated, it gives CASSQGVGVAFF. The chain couples TRBV4-1 to TRBJ1-1; no clear D. V lost 1 base and J lost 11, with 11 bases in between. Germline V gene sequence: CDR1 MGHRA, CDR2 YSYEKL. The CDR3 runs to 12 residues.

This clone was detected a few times. The chain combines TRBV13 with TRBJ1-1, with 7 bases identical to TRBD1. Per germline, CDR1 PRHDT and CDR2 FYEKMQ (reference sequence). V shed 4 bases and J 0 bases; nucleotides not matched to a gene: 11. The CDR3 totals 17 residues. CDR3 in amino acids: CASSYTLDREVNTEAFF. CDR3 bases: TGTGCCAGCAGCTACACGCTCGACAGGGAGGTGAACACTGAAGCTTTCTTT.

The sample holds one count of this clone. The chain has TRBV19 and TRBJ2-1; either TRBD1 or TRBD2 may supply D (5 bases each). The germline V gene encodes CDR1 LNHDA and CDR2 SQIVND (reference sequence). The V and J ends lost 6 bases and 10 bases respectively, with 10 bases between them. CDR3 length: 11 amino acids. CDR3 nucleotides: TGTGCCAGTAGCAGCTGGGGGGAGCAGTTCTTC. Residues: CASSSWGEQFF.

This clone was counted a single time. The chain recombines TRBV2 with TRBJ2-3; D tentatively fits TRBD1 or TRBD2 (5 bases each). V was cut by 4 bases and J by 2 bases, with 22 bases left in between. This CDR3 region has 18 residues. Germline V CDR1 and CDR2: SNHLY, FYNNEI. The CDR3 bases are TGTGCCAGCAGTGTAGGGTACGGGACCGATACCCCCACAGATACGCAGTATTTT. Encoded protein: CASSVGYGTDTPTDTQYF.

This clone was seen ten or more times. The chain couples TRBV19 to TRBJ2-7; 14 bases align to TRBD2. Germline CDR1 reads LNHDA; CDR2 reads SQIVND (reference sequence). The CDR3 covers 17 residues. J gave up 4 bases and V 6 bases, and 11 bases lay outside the gene matches. The CDR3 here is CASSPTQGLAGVYEQYF. The CDR3 nucleotides read TGTGCCAGTAGCCCGACCCAGGGACTAGCGGGGGTTTACGAGCAGTACTTC.

This chain uses TRBV30 with TRBJ1-2; 7 bases align to TRBD1. Trimming removed 1 base from V and 3 bases from J; junction bases left unmatched: 2. The germline V gene encodes CDR1 GTSNPN and CDR2 SVGIG (reference sequence). The CDR3 runs to 13 residues. The CDR3 here is CAWSADRHYGYTF. The CDR3 coding sequence is TGTGCCTGGAGTGCGGACAGGCACTATGGCTACACCTTC.

CDR3 nucleotides: TGTGCCAGCAGCGTAGGATCCGGGGTCGGGTTGAATGAGCAGTTCTTC. Translated, it gives CASSVGSGVGLNEQFF. This rearrangement joins TRBV9 to TRBJ2-1, with D perhaps TRBD2 (5 bases). Germline-derived CDR1 and CDR2 are SGDLS and YYNGEE. The CDR3 totals 16 residues. V dropped 0 bases and J dropped 7 bases, with 17 bases sitting between them.

The V gene is TRBV11-3, the J gene TRBJ1-3, with no clear D. CDR1 SGHNT and CDR2 YENEEA come from the germline V gene. With 1 base removed from V and 9 bases from J, the gap between germline ends came to 10 bases. The CDR3 contains 13 residues. The CDR3 here is CASSLGPETTIYF. CDR3 nucleotide sequence: TGTGCCAGCAGCTTAGGACCTGAAACCACCATATATTTT.

The gene calls are TRBV11-2 and TRBJ2-5; possibly TRBD2 for D (5 bases). The CDR3 is 16 amino acids. V lost 5 bases, J lost 1 base, and 17 bases lay in between. Germline assignment: CDR1 SGHAT and CDR2 FQNNGV. CDR3 in amino acids: CASSPYPRETQETQYF. CDR3 nucleotides: TGTGCCAGCAGCCCCTACCCTCGGGAAACCCAAGAGACCCAGTACTTC.

This clone was found once. The chain uses TRBV4-2 and TRBJ1-2; no firm D call. Trimming took 11 bases from V and 2 from J, leaving 9 bases between them. The CDR3 has 11 amino acids. CDR1 and CDR2 from the germline V gene are LGHNA and YNFKEQ. For the CDR3, the DNA is TGTGCCTCTCTTGGAAACTATGGCTACACCTTC. Its translation is CASLGNYGYTF.

The chain is built from TRBV2 and TRBJ2-7; perhaps D is TRBD1 or TRBD2 (6 bases each). Germline CDR1 and CDR2: SNHLY and FYNNEI. With 7 bases removed from V and 4 bases from J, the gap between germline ends came to 20 bases. The CDR3 covers 15 residues. CDR3 nucleotides: TGTGCCAGCACCGACCCGGGGGCGCTTAGGTACGAGCAGTACTTC. This sequence encodes CASTDPGALRYEQYF.

This clone was counted ten times or more. The CDR3 loop reads CASSRNLGTLNTGELFF. CDR3 nucleotide sequence: TGTGCCAGCAGTCGAAACCTCGGGACACTTAACACCGGGGAGCTGTTTTTT. The rearrangement joins TRBV27 to TRBJ2-2, with D perhaps TRBD1 (6 bases). The germline V gene encodes CDR1 MNHEY and CDR2 SMNVEV (reference sequence). Trimming cost V 5 bases and J 2 bases, with 18 bases left between them. The CDR3 is made up of 17 amino acids.

The genes are TRBV29-1 and TRBJ2-1, with a possible D match to TRBD2 (5 bases). The V end lost 0 bases, the J end lost 8 bases, and 11 bases lay between the germline ends. Germline CDR1 reads SQVTM; CDR2 reads ANQGSEA. There are 13 residues in the CDR3. As DNA, the CDR3 is TGCAGCGTTGAAGATGGGTCCGGGGATGAGCAGTTCTTC. The encoded protein is CSVEDGSGDEQFF.